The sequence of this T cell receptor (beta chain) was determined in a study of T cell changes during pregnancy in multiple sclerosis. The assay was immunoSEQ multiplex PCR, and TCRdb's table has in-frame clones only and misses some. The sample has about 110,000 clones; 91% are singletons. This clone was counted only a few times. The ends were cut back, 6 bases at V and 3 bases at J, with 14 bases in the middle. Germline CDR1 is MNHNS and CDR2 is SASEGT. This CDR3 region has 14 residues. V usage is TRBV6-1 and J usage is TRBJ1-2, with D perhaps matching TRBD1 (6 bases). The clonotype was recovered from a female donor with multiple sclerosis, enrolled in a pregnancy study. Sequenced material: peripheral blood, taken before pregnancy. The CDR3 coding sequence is TGTGCCAGCAGCCGGGACAACGCAGACTATGGCTACACCTTC. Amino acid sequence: CASSRDNADYGYTF.